Listed below are T cell receptor beta chains from one sample, sequenced in a study of cytomegalovirus exposure and HLA in healthy donors. Only in-frame clones appear in the TCRdb table, and some are missing; sequencing was by immunoSEQ multiplex PCR. Among about 360,000 clones listed, about nine tenths were seen once. The sequenced sample consisted of PBMCs. Every receptor here comes from a woman between 18 and 30 years old in good health and CMV-seronegative. The CDR3 runs from the conserved cysteine through the conserved F or W. The D gene is left open where the match is weak. A row's size may be missing; if present it is once, few, many or a size class.

>NA|TRBJ2-1|NA|TRBV6-5
TGTGCCGCCAGCGGAGGAAGCTCCTACAATGAGCAGTTCTTC
CAASGGSSYNEQFF
>NA|TRBJ1-2|NA|TRBV28
TGTGCCAGCAGTTTAGGGGCAATAAATGATGGCTACACCTTC
CASSLGAINDGYTF
>TRBD2|TRBJ2-7|NA|TRBV6-1
TGTGCCATCCGGGGGGGTAGCTCCTACGAGCAGTACTTC
CAIRGGSSYEQYF
>TRBD2|TRBJ2-7|NA|TRBV11-1
TGTGCCAGCAGCTTAGGGGCTAGCGGGAGACCCTACGAGCAGTACTTC
CASSLGASGRPYEQYF
>NA|TRBJ2-1|NA|TRBV5-4
TGTGCCAGCCGGTTAGAGATCAATGAGCAGTTCTTC
CASRLEINEQFF
>NA|TRBJ1-2|NA|TRBV5-6
TGTGCCAGCAGTCCGGCAGGGGCATATGGCTACACCTTC
CASSPAGAYGYTF
>TRBD1|TRBJ2-7|NA|TRBV6-6
TGTGCCAGCAGTTATAAGGGGGACAGCCTGGGGGTAGAGCAGTACTTC
CASSYKGDSLGVEQYF
>TRBD1|TRBJ1-2|once|TRBV6-5
TGTGCCAGCAAAATAGGGGGCGCGGACTATGGCTACACCTTC
CASKIGGADYGYTF
>TRBD2|TRBJ2-7|NA|TRBV28
TGTGCCAGCAGTTTAAGAGGGAGGGCCGAGGCCCGCTACGAGCAGTACTTC
CASSLRGRAEARYEQYF
>NA|TRBJ1-6|NA|TRBV6-1
TGTGCCAGCAGCAACTACCTGGAGACCCTCCACTTT
CASSNYLETLHF
>NA|TRBJ1-2|once|TRBV19
TGTGCCAGTAGTCGCCCGGGGGGCGAGGACTATGGCTACACCTTC
CASSRPGGEDYGYTF
>TRBD1|TRBJ1-5|NA|TRBV23-1
TGCGCCAGCGGGGACAGTTGCCTTTGGAATCAGCCCCAGCATTTT
CASGDSCLWNQPQHF
>TRBD1|TRBJ1-2|NA|TRBV29-1
TGCAGCGTGGCAGACAGGGGGGTTCACTATGGCTACACCTTC
CSVADRGVHYGYTF
>NA|TRBJ2-2|few|TRBV6-1
TGTGCCAGCAGTTTACGGGAAACCGGGGAGCTGTTTTTT
CASSLRETGELFF
>TRBD1|TRBJ1-3|NA|TRBV29-1
TGCAGCGTGACAGGGGACAGCTCTGGAAACACCATATATTTT
CSVTGDSSGNTIYF
>NA|TRBJ2-7|NA|TRBV4-2
TGTGCCAGCAGCCTAATGGCGGGTGAGAACGAGCAGTACTTC
CASSLMAGENEQYF
>NA|TRBJ1-5|few|TRBV2
TGTGCCAGCAGTGGACAGGCTAATCAGCCCCAGCATTTT
CASSGQANQPQHF
>TRBD2|TRBJ2-3|NA|TRBV11-3
TGTGCCAGCAGCTTAGGGCTAGCGGATTCAGTAACGCAGTATTTT
CASSLGLADSVTQYF